One and the same sample provided the 21 T cell receptor beta chains below, sequenced in a study of blood T cell repertoires in COVID-19 (dated by TCRdb to 2020 to 2021). Library prep was done by the immunoSEQ multiplex PCR assay. Held by TCRdb, this immuneACCESS table contains in-frame sequences only and omits some clones. Under half of the omission traces to an unresolved V gene where checked; the cause of the rest is unknown. This sample comprises some 400,000 clones, under 90% of them detected only once. The ten largest clones add up to approximately 1.5% of the sample. The sequenced sample consisted of PBMCs or T cells enriched from blood (not recorded which). The source is a woman between 25 and 40 years old who had recovered from COVID-19.

CDR3 protein: CASSSRTSGGTGELFF. CDR3 in DNA: TGTGCCAGCAGCTCTCGGACTAGCGGGGGTACCGGGGAGCTGTTTTTT. V and J are TRBV11-2 and TRBJ2-2; 13 nucleotides line up with TRBD2. With V trimmed by 4 bases and J by 5 bases, 4 bases remained unmatched. The V gene's germline CDR1 is SGHAT and CDR2 FQNNGV. The CDR3 length is 16 residues.

Concerning this clone itself: This sample also contains other DNA sequences that code for the same CDR3. The chain carries TRBV12-3 or TRBV12-4 and TRBJ2-7; D is unclear. The CDR3 totals 13 residues. Trimming stripped 1 base from V and 3 bases from J, with 7 bases between. The CDR3 spells CASSLVGGYEQYF. CDR3 DNA sequence: TGTGCCAGCAGTTTAGTCGGCGGCTACGAGCAGTACTTC.

The CDR3 reads CASSPGINNEQFF. The CDR3, as DNA: TGTGCCAGCAGCCCCGGGATCAACAATGAGCAGTTCTTC. This sequence joins TRBV7-3 and TRBJ2-1, with a possible D match to TRBD2 (5 bases). Germline CDR1 reads SGHTA; CDR2 reads FQGTGA. V lost 5 bases and J 5 bases, leaving 10 bases between the germline ends. CDR3 length: 13 amino acids.

The chain combines TRBV7-2 with TRBJ2-7, with 9 bases fitting TRBD1. The CDR3 sequence is 17 residues long. The V gene end was trimmed by 1 base and the J gene end by 3 bases; junction bases not matched to a gene: 10. Germline assignment: CDR1 SGHTA and CDR2 FQGNSA. The CDR3 coding sequence is TGTGCCAGCAGCTTAGTTTGGGCGAGACAGGGGGACTACGAGCAGTACTTC. Its translation is CASSLVWARQGDYEQYF.

This sequence joins TRBV4-3 and TRBJ1-6; D not resolved. V lost 4 bases and J 7 bases, leaving 20 bases between the germline ends. This CDR3 has 17 residues. Germline lookup yields CDR1 LGHNA and CDR2 YSLEER. Written as DNA, the CDR3 is TGCGCCAGCAGCCCCCAGAAGAATGTGCTTCAGAATTCACCCCTCCACTTT. It translates to CASSPQKNVLQNSPLHF.

As to this clone: Sequence at one end of the junction differs from germline and may be a read error. J is TRBJ1-1 and V is TRBV11-2; D gene ambiguous. The CDR3 sequence is 13 residues long. CDR1 SGHAT and CDR2 FQNNGV come from the germline V gene. CDR3 protein: CASTLSHPDEAFF. The DNA of the CDR3 is TGTGCCAGCACCTTAAGCCACCCCGATGAAGCTTTCTTT.

The chain has TRBV7-9 and TRBJ2-1; D unclear. With 3 bases removed from V and 0 bases from J, the gap between germline ends came to 15 bases. This CDR3 spans 17 amino acids. Per the germline V gene, CDR1 is SEHNR and CDR2 is FQNEAQ (reference sequence). CDR3: CASSFLRRVSSYNEQFF. The CDR3 DNA is TGTGCCAGCAGCTTTTTACGACGGGTTAGCTCCTACAATGAGCAGTTCTTC.

This clone was seen only a few times. This chain uses TRBV3-1 (or the pseudogene TRBV3-2) with TRBJ1-2; unclear D gene. V lost 2 bases and J lost 0, with 10 bases in between. Germline V gives CDR1 LGHDT, CDR2 YNNKEL (reference sequence). This CDR3 is 15 amino acids long. CDR3 amino acids: CASSQQAGPNYGYTF. CDR3 nucleotides: TGTGCCAGCAGCCAACAGGCAGGCCCTAACTATGGCTACACCTTC.

The CDR3 spells CASSQEGYGGSEAFF. DNA of the CDR3: TGTGCCAGCAGCCAAGAAGGGTATGGGGGGAGTGAAGCTTTCTTT. The chain recombines TRBV3-1 (or the pseudogene TRBV3-2) with TRBJ1-1, with D possibly matching TRBD1 (5 bases). This CDR3 has 15 amino acids. In germline, CDR1 is LGHDT, CDR2 YNNKEL (reference sequence). V was trimmed by 0 bases and J by 7 bases, leaving 15 bases between them.

The gene calls are TRBV18 and TRBJ2-3; maybe TRBD2 (5 bases). Per the germline V gene, CDR1 is KGHSH and CDR2 is LQKENI. V dropped 1 base and J dropped 2 bases, with 16 bases sitting between them. The CDR3 consists of 17 residues. CDR3 DNA sequence: TGTGCCAGCTCACCACTATCGAGCGGAGACCTCACAGATACGCAGTATTTT. Protein: CASSPLSSGDLTDTQYF.

The J gene is TRBJ1-6, the V gene TRBV10-2; D gene unclear. V gave up 6 bases and J gave up 4 bases, with 10 bases separating them. In germline, CDR1 is WSHSY, CDR2 SAAADI. The CDR3 loop spans 14 amino acids. The chain's CDR3 is CASRLGSYNSPLHF. DNA for the CDR3: TGCGCCAGCAGGTTGGGCTCTTATAATTCACCCCTCCACTTT.

The rearrangement joins TRBV30 to TRBJ1-3; D is unresolved. Germline lookup yields CDR1 GTSNPN and CDR2 SVGIG (reference sequence). This CDR3 contains 14 residues. V lost 5 bases and J 4 bases, leaving 15 bases between the germline ends. CDR3 residues: CAWAFEGGGNTIYF. Here the CDR3 DNA reads TGTGCCTGGGCCTTCGAGGGAGGAGGAAACACCATATATTTT.

About this clone itself: Other DNA sequences within the sample encode an identical CDR3. V and J are TRBV4-1 and TRBJ1-2, with D perhaps TRBD1 (5 bases). CDR3 length equals 13 residues. V gave up 1 base and J gave up 2 bases, with 5 bases separating them. Germline V gene data show CDR1 as MGHRA and CDR2 as YSYEKL. CDR3 protein: CASSQAGNYGYTF. DNA for the CDR3: TGCGCCAGCAGCCAAGCAGGGAACTATGGCTACACCTTC.

The rearrangement joins TRBV18 to TRBJ2-1, with 8 bases aligning to TRBD2. The CDR3 loop spans 17 amino acids. Germline CDR1 KGHSH, CDR2 LQKENI. V shed 0 bases, J shed 2 bases, and the junction held 6 bases outside the gene matches. The CDR3 DNA is TGTGCCAGCTCACCACCTACCAGCGGGGGCACCTACAATGAGCAGTTCTTC. Encoded protein: CASSPPTSGGTYNEQFF.

Here the CDR3 DNA reads TGTGCCAGTGCCGGGACAGGGAGTTTCGGAGAGACCCAGTACTTC. This gives the protein CASAGTGSFGETQYF. The V call is TRBV19, the J call TRBJ2-5; 9 bases line up with TRBD1. This CDR3 region has 15 residues. Per the germline V gene, CDR1 is LNHDA and CDR2 is SQIVND (reference sequence). V trimming: 8 bases; J trimming: 4 bases; junction bases outside the gene matches: 11.

This chain joins TRBV30 and TRBJ1-5, with 10 bases lining up with TRBD1. The CDR3 runs 13 residues. With 8 bases clipped from V and 4 bases from J, the junction kept 5 bases outside the gene matches. The germline V gene encodes CDR1 GTSNPN and CDR2 SVGIG (reference sequence). CDR3 in DNA: TGTGCCGTGGGGACAGGGGTGAATCAGCCCCAGCATTTT. This encodes CAVGTGVNQPQHF.

This chain joins TRBV6-4 and TRBJ2-5, with 8 positions matching TRBD2. V was pared by 8 bases and J by 4 bases, with 9 bases of the junction left unmatched. CDR1 and CDR2 (germline): MRHNA, SNTAGT. The CDR3 sequence is 14 residues long. The CDR3: CASGSGLVGETQYF. The CDR3 DNA sequence: TGTGCCAGCGGATCGGGACTAGTGGGAGAGACCCAGTACTTC.

The chain couples TRBV7-3 to TRBJ2-6; D remains ambiguous. CDR3 length equals 17 residues. V lost 4 bases to trimming and J lost 1 base, with 14 bases between them. From germline, CDR1 is SGHTA and CDR2 FQGTGA. CDR3: CASSSHLQISGANVLTF. The CDR3 region has the DNA TGTGCCAGCAGCTCGCACCTCCAGATTTCTGGGGCCAACGTCCTGACTTTC.

This clone showed up just once. The CDR3 sequence: CATSGIDEQFF. The CDR3 bases are TGTGCCACATCCGGGATCGATGAGCAGTTCTTC. The V gene is TRBV15, the J gene TRBJ2-1; maybe TRBD2 (5 bases). Trimming stripped 9 bases from V and 8 bases from J, with 11 bases between. Per germline, CDR1 LNHNV and CDR2 YYDKDF (reference sequence). The CDR3 contains 11 residues.

The V and J genes are TRBV7-2 and TRBJ1-1, with 7 bases fitting TRBD1. The V and J ends lost 5 bases and 2 bases, in that order; junction bases with no gene match: 14. The CDR3 runs to 17 residues. Germline CDR1 is SGHTA and CDR2 is FQGNSA. The CDR3 DNA reads TGTGCCAGCAGCGGCTCGGACAGGATCTTCTATAACACTGAAGCTTTCTTT. Its protein product is CASSGSDRIFYNTEAFF.

The chain carries TRBV7-2 and TRBJ1-2; D is unresolved. The germline gives CDR1 SGHTA, CDR2 FQGNSA. V was trimmed by 0 bases and J by 8 bases, leaving 13 bases between them. This CDR3 has 14 residues. CDR3 in amino acids: CASSLAGRGGGYTF. The CDR3 region has the DNA TGTGCCAGCAGCTTAGCCGGACGAGGAGGAGGCTACACCTTC.